Shown below are 28 T cell receptor beta chains from a single sample sequenced in a study of OX40 agonist ivuxolimab in advanced cancers. Measured with immunoSEQ multiplex PCR; TCRdb has only the in-frame clones, and not every one. The sample yields more than 45,000 clones, roughly 77% seen once. Sequenced material: CD4+ or CD8+ T cells sorted from blood, taken in a trial of the OX40 agonist ivuxolimab. The receptor source for this set is an adult with an advanced solid tumor such as melanoma, head and neck, liver or kidney cancer.

The chain links TRBV2 to TRBJ1-4; 7 bases agree with TRBD1. V dropped 6 bases and J dropped 4; count of bases not matched to a gene: 5. The CDR3 is made up of 14 amino acids. Germline CDR1 is SNHLY and CDR2 is FYNNEI. The CDR3 here is CASRETGLNEKLFF. The CDR3 DNA sequence: TGTGCCAGCAGGGAGACAGGGCTTAATGAAAAACTGTTTTTT.

The sample holds a few counts of this clone. The chain joins TRBV9 to TRBJ2-5; the match to TRBD2 covers 8 bases. J lost 5 bases, V lost 0 bases, and 12 bases had no gene match. CDR1 and CDR2 from the germline V gene are SGDLS and YYNGEE. The CDR3 consists of 17 residues. The CDR3 protein is CASSVGPSGFRVETQYF. In DNA, the CDR3 is TGTGCCAGCAGCGTAGGGCCTAGCGGGTTTAGGGTTGAGACCCAGTACTTC. Full variable domain (rest looked up from reference TRBV9 and TRBJ2-5): DSGVTQTPKHLITATGQRVTLRCSPRSGDLSVYWYQQSLDQGLQFLIQYYNGEERAKGNILERFSAQQFPDLHSELNLSSLELGDSALYFCASSVGPSGFRVETQYFGPGTRLLVL.

The V call is TRBV28, the J call TRBJ2-7; the D call may be TRBD1 or TRBD2 (5 bases each). V was pared by 5 bases and J by 7 bases, with 21 bases between. The V gene's germline CDR1 is MDHEN and CDR2 SYDVKM. The CDR3 sequence is 15 residues long. DNA for the CDR3: TGTGCCAGCAGTCCACCTGCTTCAGGGCCGGGGGAGCAGTACTTC. It translates to CASSPPASGPGEQYF.

The chain links TRBV2 to TRBJ2-5; D not certain. The V gene lost 3 bases and the J gene lost 4 bases, with 6 bases spanning the gap. The CDR3 consists of 12 residues. Looked up from germline, CDR1 is SNHLY and CDR2 is FYNNEI. CDR3 residues: CASSDDVETQYF. The CDR3 DNA reads TGTGCCAGCAGTGACGATGTAGAGACCCAGTACTTC. Supplemented by reference TRBV2 and TRBJ2-5, the full variable domain reads EPEVTQTPSHQVTQMGQEVILRCVPISNHLYFYWYRQILGQKVEFLVSFYNNEISEKSEIFDDQFSVERPDGSNFTLKIRSTKLEDSAMYFCASSDDVETQYFGPGTRLLVL.

This chain connects TRBV7-3 to TRBJ2-7; D is ambiguous. Trimming removed 1 base at V and 0 bases at J, with 10 bases between. Germline CDR1 and CDR2: SGHTA and FQGTGA. The CDR3 is 15 residues long. CDR3 protein: CASSLNLGSSYEQYF. The DNA for the CDR3 is TGTGCCAGCAGCTTAAACCTGGGTAGCTCCTACGAGCAGTACTTC.

The chain has TRBV9 and TRBJ1-3; 7 bases match TRBD1. This CDR3 spans 17 amino acids. CDR1 SGDLS and CDR2 YYNGEE come from the germline V gene. Unmatched junction bases numbered 12, after V lost 0 bases and J lost 6 bases. CDR3 DNA sequence: TGTGCCAGCAGCGTAGATTTGGGACAGAGGCAAAAAAACACCATATATTTT. Translation gives CASSVDLGQRQKNTIYF.

The sample holds one count of this clone. The rearrangement links TRBV19 to TRBJ2-7; D is undetermined. V was clipped by 1 base and J by 10 bases, with 8 bases between them. The CDR3 has 11 amino acids. The V gene's germline CDR1 is LNHDA and CDR2 SQIVND (reference sequence). The CDR3 nucleotides are TGTGCCAGTAGTATAGGAGAGCTCCAGTACTTC. Its protein is CASSIGELQYF. The full variable domain, in which reference TRBV19 and TRBJ2-7 provide the parts outside the CDR3, is DGGITQSPKYLFRKEGQNVTLSCEQNLNHDAMYWYRQDPGQGLRLIYYSQIVNDFQKGDIAEGYSVSREKKESFPLTVTSAQKNPTAFYLCASSIGELQYFGPGTRLTVT.

This chain links TRBV28 with TRBJ1-2, with D uncertain. This CDR3 comprises 11 residues. V dropped 8 bases and J dropped 5 bases, with 9 bases sitting between them. The germline V gene has CDR1 MDHEN and CDR2 SYDVKM. The CDR3 sequence is CASAYLYGYTF. The CDR3 nucleotides are TGTGCCAGCGCATATCTGTATGGCTACACCTTC.

This sequence joins TRBV7-9 and TRBJ2-3; D ambiguous. Germline CDR1 is SEHNR and CDR2 is FQNEAQ (reference sequence). The CDR3 is 16 amino acids. Trimming pared 1 base from V and 1 base from J, leaving 12 bases between. The CDR3: CASSLVRWVRTDTQYF. DNA for the CDR3: TGTGCCAGCAGCTTAGTACGCTGGGTTCGCACAGATACGCAGTATTTT. Combining the CDR3 with reference TRBV7-9 and TRBJ2-3 gives the whole variable domain DTGVSQNPRHKITKRGQNVTFRCDPISEHNRLYWYRQTLGQGPEFLTYFQNEAQLEKSRLLSDRFSAERPKGSFSTLEIQRTEQGDSAMYLCASSLVRWVRTDTQYFGPGTRLTVL.

This chain uses TRBV5-5 with TRBJ1-6; D gene unclear. This CDR3 has 13 residues. Germline V gene sequence: CDR1 SGHKS, CDR2 YYEKEE (reference sequence). V lost 4 bases and J lost 10, with 12 bases in between. The CDR3 loop is CASSKPEGSPLHF. In DNA, the CDR3 is TGTGCCAGCAGCAAACCGGAGGGATCACCCCTCCACTTT.

The chain is built from TRBV29-1 and TRBJ2-3, with 10 bases fitting TRBD2. CDR1 is SQVTM, CDR2 ANQGSEA, per germline. This CDR3 contains 16 residues. Trimming cost V 5 bases and J 3 bases; bases outside gene matches: 11. CDR3 region: CSVSGLAAIRTDTQYF. The CDR3 DNA reads TGCAGCGTTTCAGGACTAGCGGCCATACGAACAGATACGCAGTATTTT.

This chain uses TRBV28 with TRBJ2-7; D unresolved. V was pared by 8 bases and J by 0 bases, with 8 bases between. The CDR3 is 12 residues long. In germline, CDR1 is MDHEN, CDR2 SYDVKM. CDR3 DNA: TGTGCCAGCCGCCACAGCTCCTACGAGCAGTACTTC. Residues: CASRHSSYEQYF.

CDR3 sequence: CASSPPGYYYEQYF. DNA of the CDR3: TGTGCCAGCTCACCCCCGGGCTATTACTACGAGCAGTACTTC. This chain uses TRBV18 with TRBJ2-7; D unclear. The V gene's germline CDR1 is KGHSH and CDR2 LQKENI. The V gene lost 3 bases and the J gene lost 3 bases, with 12 bases spanning the gap. The CDR3 totals 14 residues. The full variable domain, with the rest looked up from reference TRBV18 and TRBJ2-7, is NAGVMQNPRHLVRRRGQEARLRCSPMKGHSHVYWYRQLPEEGLKFMVYLQKENIIDESGMPKERFSAEFPKEGPSILRIQQVVRGDSAAYFCASSPPGYYYEQYFGPGTRLTVT.

This chain connects TRBV6-6 to TRBJ1-4; no clear D. The CDR3 loop spans 14 amino acids. V shed 4 bases and J shed 5 bases, with 11 bases lying between them. The germline CDR1 and CDR2 sequences are MNHNY and SVGAGI (reference sequence). The CDR3 sequence: CASSSPGRNEKLFF. The CDR3 DNA reads as TGTGCCAGCAGTTCCCCAGGACGGAATGAAAAACTGTTTTTT.

V usage is TRBV5-1 and J usage is TRBJ2-7; D remains unclear. V shed 0 bases and J shed 2 bases, with 6 bases lying between them. The CDR3 spans 13 residues. Germline V gene sequence: CDR1 SGHRS, CDR2 YFSETQ. CDR3: CASSLEYTYEQYF. The CDR3, as DNA: TGCGCCAGCAGCTTGGAATATACCTACGAGCAGTACTTC.

CDR3 sequence: CASSQEPGLAVHEQFF. As DNA, the CDR3 is TGCGCCAGCAGCCAAGAGCCGGGACTAGCGGTCCATGAGCAGTTCTTC. The chain uses TRBV4-1 and TRBJ2-1, with 11 bases identical to TRBD2. J gave up 8 bases and V 0 bases, and 6 bases lay outside the gene matches. There are 16 residues in the CDR3. The germline gives CDR1 MGHRA, CDR2 YSYEKL.

The V and J genes are TRBV5-1 and TRBJ2-5, with D hard to call. The CDR3 runs 13 residues. V was pared by 1 base and J by 4 bases, with 8 bases between. Looked up from germline, CDR1 is SGHRS and CDR2 is YFSETQ. The CDR3 DNA reads TGCGCCAGCAGCTTGCTCCCAGGAGAGACCCAGTACTTC. This codes for CASSLLPGETQYF.

J is TRBJ2-7 and V is TRBV6-1; 8 bases match TRBD2. CDR1 MNHNS and CDR2 SASEGT come from the germline V gene. The CDR3 runs 15 residues. The trim removed 1 base at V and 2 bases at J, leaving 4 bases unmatched. CDR3 protein: CASSEVISGAYEQYF. In DNA form, the CDR3 reads TGTGCCAGCAGTGAAGTTATTAGCGGGGCCTACGAGCAGTACTTC.

The table lists this clone with a count of one. This chain uses TRBV4-1 with TRBJ2-1; TRBD2 matches at 12 bases. With 4 bases clipped from V and 4 bases from J, the junction kept 5 bases outside the gene matches. Germline CDR1 is MGHRA and CDR2 is YSYEKL. The CDR3 is made up of 16 amino acids. For the CDR3, the DNA is TGCGCCAGCAGCCTAAGGACTAGCGGGATGTACAATGAGCAGTTCTTC. Translation: CASSLRTSGMYNEQFF.

Details on this clone: This same CDR3 is encoded by further DNA sequences in the sample. This rearrangement joins TRBV18 to TRBJ2-1, with 9 bases aligning to TRBD1. The CDR3 is made up of 15 amino acids. Germline values: CDR1 KGHSH, CDR2 LQKENI. The V segment lost 3 bases and the J segment 3 bases; nucleotides outside the gene matches: 3. The CDR3, as DNA: TGTGCCAGCTCACCGCCGGGACAGGGCTACAATGAGCAGTTCTTC. Translated: CASSPPGQGYNEQFF. Filled out from reference TRBV18 and TRBJ2-1, the complete variable domain reads NAGVMQNPRHLVRRRGQEARLRCSPMKGHSHVYWYRQLPEEGLKFMVYLQKENIIDESGMPKERFSAEFPKEGPSILRIQQVVRGDSAAYFCASSPPGQGYNEQFFGPGTRLTVL.

V and J are TRBV7-3 and TRBJ2-2; possibly TRBD1 or TRBD2 for D (5 bases each). Germline values: CDR1 SGHTA, CDR2 FQGTGA. V was cut by 2 bases and J by 2 bases, with 12 bases left in between. The CDR3 is made up of 16 amino acids. The CDR3 DNA is TGTGCCAGCAGCTTACGGCCGGGGACCAACACCGGGGAGCTGTTTTTT. Protein: CASSLRPGTNTGELFF.

V is TRBV5-5 and J is TRBJ1-4, with D possibly TRBD1 on 5 matching bases. The V and J ends lost 3 bases and 0 bases respectively, with 9 bases between them. Germline CDR1 SGHKS, CDR2 YYEKEE (reference sequence). CDR3 length: 15 amino acids. This CDR3 is CASSSQGATNEKLFF. CDR3 nucleotides: TGTGCCAGCAGCTCCCAGGGAGCAACTAATGAAAAACTGTTTTTT. Full variable domain (rest looked up from reference TRBV5-5 and TRBJ1-4): DAGVTQSPTHLIKTRGQQVTLRCSPISGHKSVSWYQQVLGQGPQFIFQYYEKEERGRGNFPDRFSARQFPNYSSELNVNALLLGDSALYLCASSSQGATNEKLFFGSGTQLSVL.

J is TRBJ2-6 and V is TRBV5-5, with no clear D. V lost 1 base and J lost 4, with 3 bases in between. Germline CDR1 reads SGHKS; CDR2 reads YYEKEE (reference sequence). The CDR3 is 13 residues long. In nucleotides, the CDR3 is TGTGCCAGCAGCTTGATGGGGGCCAACGTCCTGACTTTC. Protein sequence: CASSLMGANVLTF.

The chain joins TRBV9 to TRBJ2-3, with TRBD1 identical over 7 bases. V dropped 0 bases and J dropped 3; count of bases not matched to a gene: 10. The length of the CDR3 is 17 residues. Germline V CDR1 and CDR2: SGDLS, YYNGEE. This CDR3 reads CASSVAGQGVGTDTQYF. The CDR3, as DNA: TGTGCCAGCAGCGTAGCTGGGCAGGGGGTTGGGACAGATACGCAGTATTTT.

CDR3 DNA sequence: TGCGCCAGCAGTTTAGGGGGAGGAGTCACTGAAGCTTTCTTT. This sequence encodes CASSLGGGVTEAFF. The chain carries TRBV5-1 and TRBJ1-1, with D possibly TRBD1 on 6 matching bases. V lost 5 bases, J lost 4 bases, and 15 bases lay in between. Germline CDR1 and CDR2: SGHRS and YFSETQ. The CDR3 runs to 14 residues.

The chain joins TRBV29-1 to TRBJ1-1, with TRBD1 matching over 7 bases. The germline gives CDR1 SQVTM, CDR2 ANQGSEA. The CDR3 spans 16 residues. V lost 5 bases, J lost 0 bases, and 12 bases stayed unmatched. This CDR3 is CSVLPWGQPMNTEAFF. Written as DNA, the CDR3 is TGCAGCGTTCTCCCGTGGGGACAGCCTATGAACACTGAAGCTTTCTTT.

This chain links TRBV28 with TRBJ1-2; no firm D call. Trimming took 6 bases from V and 2 from J, leaving 4 bases between them. The length of the CDR3 is 11 residues. Germline V lookup: CDR1 MDHEN, CDR2 SYDVKM. For the CDR3, the DNA is TGTGCCAGCAGACTAAACTATGGCTACACCTTC. This codes for CASRLNYGYTF.

This chain links TRBV11-3 with TRBJ2-5; D is perhaps TRBD2 (5 bases). Germline V gene lookup returns CDR1 SGHNT and CDR2 YENEEA. V gave up 5 bases and J gave up 6 bases, with 7 bases separating them. This CDR3 is built from 11 residues. DNA for the CDR3: TGTGCCAGCAGCCCCGGGAAGACCCAGTACTTC. Translating gives CASSPGKTQYF.